This T cell receptor (beta chain) was found in a study of regulatory T cells in long-lasting Graves disease. Investigators prepared the TCR beta libraries by applying iRepertoire HTBI primers and Arm-PCR of CDR3 regions. Study processing details: Across samples, about 56 TRBV and 13 to 15 TRBJ segments were found. TCRdb itself ran the multiplex PCR reads through MiXCR, one entry per CDR3 protein. The V and J calls shown here were made by TCRdb, not taken from the authors' results. The sample has about 420,000 distinct CDR3 sequences, 16% seen once; the top ten hold approximately 22%. The sample holds many counts of this clonotype. Time point indicated: newly diagnosed GD, antithyroid drugs for less than 3 months. The TCR library was made from RNA extracted from PBMCs. Per germline, CDR1 SEHNR and CDR2 FQNEAQ (reference sequence). The CDR3 has 13 amino acids. The germline V and J ends were trimmed by 6 bases and 7 bases, with 13 bases remaining between them.

The same sample was also studied in work on T cells in Graves' hyperthyroidism and ophthalmopathy. That work states: HTBI primers were the set used in a first-round RT-PCR of the TCR CDR3.

This sequence originates from a woman aged 18-29 years with Graves disease. The sample was peripheral blood mononuclear cells (PBMCs), taken at new diagnosis, from a patient treated with antithyroid drugs. This rearrangement joins TRBV7-9 to TRBJ2-1; D is possibly TRBD2 (5 bases). For the CDR3, the DNA is TGTGCCAGCAGTTGGGGAGTTGGGAATGAGCAGTTCTTC. Its translation: CASSWGVGNEQFF.